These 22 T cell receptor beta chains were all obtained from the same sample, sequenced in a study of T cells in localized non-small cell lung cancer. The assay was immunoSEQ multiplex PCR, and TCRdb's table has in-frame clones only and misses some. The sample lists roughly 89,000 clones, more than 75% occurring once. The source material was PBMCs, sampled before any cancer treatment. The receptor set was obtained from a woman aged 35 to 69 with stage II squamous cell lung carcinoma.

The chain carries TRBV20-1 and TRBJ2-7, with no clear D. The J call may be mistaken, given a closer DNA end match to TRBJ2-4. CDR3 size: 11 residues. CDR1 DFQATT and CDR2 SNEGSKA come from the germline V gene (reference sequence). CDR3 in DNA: TGCAGTGCTTACCTCAACCTCATTCAGTACTTC. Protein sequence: CSAYLNLIQYF.

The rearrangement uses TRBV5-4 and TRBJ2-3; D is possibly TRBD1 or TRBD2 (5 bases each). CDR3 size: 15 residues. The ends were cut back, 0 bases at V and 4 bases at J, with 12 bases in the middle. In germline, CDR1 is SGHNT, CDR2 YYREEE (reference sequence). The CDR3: CASSLAGAGSDTQYF. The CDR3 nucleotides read TGTGCCAGCAGCTTGGCCGGGGCAGGGTCAGATACGCAGTATTTT.

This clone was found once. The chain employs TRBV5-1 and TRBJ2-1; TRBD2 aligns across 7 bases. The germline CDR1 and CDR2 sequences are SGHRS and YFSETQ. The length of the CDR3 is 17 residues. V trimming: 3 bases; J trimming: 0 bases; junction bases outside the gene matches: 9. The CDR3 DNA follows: TGCGCCAGCAGCTCGGTCGAAGCGGGGAGCTCCTACAATGAGCAGTTCTTC. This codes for CASSSVEAGSSYNEQFF.

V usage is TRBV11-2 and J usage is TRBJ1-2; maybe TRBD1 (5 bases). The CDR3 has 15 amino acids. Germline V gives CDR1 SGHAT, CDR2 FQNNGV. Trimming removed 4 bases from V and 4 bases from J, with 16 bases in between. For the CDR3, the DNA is TGTGCCAGCAGCTCACATCAGGGAGCCCCCTATGGCTACACCTTC. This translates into CASSSHQGAPYGYTF.

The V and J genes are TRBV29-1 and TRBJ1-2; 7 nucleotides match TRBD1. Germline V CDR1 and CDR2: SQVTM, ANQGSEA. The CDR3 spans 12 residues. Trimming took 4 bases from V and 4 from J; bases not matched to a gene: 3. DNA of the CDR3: TGCAGCGTTGCGCAGGGGGTCTATGGCTACACCTTC. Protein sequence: CSVAQGVYGYTF.

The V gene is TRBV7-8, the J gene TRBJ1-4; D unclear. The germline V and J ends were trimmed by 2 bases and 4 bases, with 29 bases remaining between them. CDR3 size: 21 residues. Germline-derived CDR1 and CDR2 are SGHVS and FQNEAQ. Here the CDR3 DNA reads TGTGCCAGCAGCTTAACAGCGCGGATAAGTGGTTTCGCCAGCCTTAATGAAAAACTGTTTTTT. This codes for CASSLTARISGFASLNEKLFF. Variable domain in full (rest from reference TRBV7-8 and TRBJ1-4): GAGVSQSPRYKVAKRGQDVALRCDPISGHVSLFWYQQALGQGPEFLTYFQNEAQLDKSGLPSDRFFAERPEGSVSTLKIQRTQQEDSAVYLCASSLTARISGFASLNEKLFFGSGTQLSVL.

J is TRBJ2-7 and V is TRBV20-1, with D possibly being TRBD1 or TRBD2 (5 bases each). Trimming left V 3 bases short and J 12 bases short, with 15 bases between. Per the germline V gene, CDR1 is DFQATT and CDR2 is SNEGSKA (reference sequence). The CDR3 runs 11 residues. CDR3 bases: TGCAGTGCTAGCTTAGGGAGCCAGGGGTACTTC. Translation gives CSASLGSQGYF.

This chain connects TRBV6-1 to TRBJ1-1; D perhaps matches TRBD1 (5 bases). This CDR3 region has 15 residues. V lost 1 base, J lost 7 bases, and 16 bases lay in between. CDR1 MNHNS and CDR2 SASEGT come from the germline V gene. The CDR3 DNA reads TGTGCCAGCAGTGAAGGAGGGGTCCGGGGCAGTGAAGCTTTCTTT. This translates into CASSEGGVRGSEAFF.

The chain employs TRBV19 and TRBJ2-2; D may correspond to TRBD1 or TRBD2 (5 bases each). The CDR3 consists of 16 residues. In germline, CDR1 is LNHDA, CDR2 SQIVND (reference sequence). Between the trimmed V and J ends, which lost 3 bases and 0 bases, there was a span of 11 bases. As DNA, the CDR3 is TGTGCCAGTAGTATGAGGGGACGCGCGAACACCGGGGAGCTGTTTTTT. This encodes CASSMRGRANTGELFF.

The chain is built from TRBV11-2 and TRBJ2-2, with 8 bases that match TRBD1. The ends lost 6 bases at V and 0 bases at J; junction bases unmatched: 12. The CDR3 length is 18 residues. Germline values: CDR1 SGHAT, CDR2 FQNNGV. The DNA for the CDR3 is TGTGCCAGCAGTTTCCCCGGGACAGGCCCCGCGAACACCGGGGAGCTGTTTTTT. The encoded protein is CASSFPGTGPANTGELFF.

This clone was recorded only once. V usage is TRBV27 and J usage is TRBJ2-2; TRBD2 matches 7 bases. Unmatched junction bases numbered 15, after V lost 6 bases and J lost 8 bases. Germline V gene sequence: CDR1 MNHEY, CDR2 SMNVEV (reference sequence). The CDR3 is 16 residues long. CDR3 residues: CASRPGRRELFGELFF. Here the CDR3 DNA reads TGTGCCAGCAGGCCGGGTCGGCGGGAGTTATTTGGGGAGCTGTTTTTT.

CDR3 sequence: CASSLLGQLNQPQHF. CDR3 nucleotide sequence: TGTGCCAGCAGTTTATTGGGACAGCTTAATCAGCCCCAGCATTTT. V and J are TRBV27 and TRBJ1-5; the match to TRBD1 covers 7 bases. Germline V gives CDR1 MNHEY, CDR2 SMNVEV (reference sequence). V dropped 1 base and J dropped 4; count of bases not matched to a gene: 4. The CDR3 covers 15 residues.

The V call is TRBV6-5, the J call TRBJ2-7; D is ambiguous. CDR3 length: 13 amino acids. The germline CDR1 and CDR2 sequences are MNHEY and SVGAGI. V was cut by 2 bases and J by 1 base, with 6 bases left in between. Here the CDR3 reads CASSYGPSYEQYF. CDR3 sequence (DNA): TGTGCCAGCAGTTACGGTCCTTCCTACGAGCAGTACTTC.

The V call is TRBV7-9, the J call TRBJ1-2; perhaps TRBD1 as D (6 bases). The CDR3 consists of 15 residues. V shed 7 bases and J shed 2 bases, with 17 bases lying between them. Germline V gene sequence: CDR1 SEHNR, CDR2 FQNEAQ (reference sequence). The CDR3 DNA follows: TGTGCCAGCACCAAGTCTTCGGACAGAAACTATGGCTACACCTTC. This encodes CASTKSSDRNYGYTF.

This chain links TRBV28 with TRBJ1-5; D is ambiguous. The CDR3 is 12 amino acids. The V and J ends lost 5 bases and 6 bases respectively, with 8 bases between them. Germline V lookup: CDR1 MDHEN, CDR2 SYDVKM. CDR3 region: CASSPPSQPQHF. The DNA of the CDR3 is TGTGCCAGCAGTCCCCCGTCTCAGCCCCAGCATTTT.

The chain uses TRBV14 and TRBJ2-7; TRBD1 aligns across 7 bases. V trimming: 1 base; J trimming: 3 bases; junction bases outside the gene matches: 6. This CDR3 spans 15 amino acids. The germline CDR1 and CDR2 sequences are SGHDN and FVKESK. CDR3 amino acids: CASSQAGTAFYEQYF. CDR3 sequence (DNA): TGTGCCAGCAGCCAAGCCGGGACAGCTTTCTACGAGCAGTACTTC.

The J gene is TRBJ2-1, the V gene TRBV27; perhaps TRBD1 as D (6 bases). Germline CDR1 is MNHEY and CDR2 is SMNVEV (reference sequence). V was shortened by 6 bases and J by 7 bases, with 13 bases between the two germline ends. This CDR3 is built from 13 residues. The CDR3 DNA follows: TGTGCCAGCAGAGAGGGGGTTGTAAATGAGCAGTTCTTC. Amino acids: CASREGVVNEQFF.

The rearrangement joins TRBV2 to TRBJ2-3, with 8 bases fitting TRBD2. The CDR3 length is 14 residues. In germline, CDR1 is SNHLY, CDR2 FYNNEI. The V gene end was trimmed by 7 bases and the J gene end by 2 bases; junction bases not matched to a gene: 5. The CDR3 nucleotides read TGTGCCAGCACGGGGGGGGGCCTCACAGATACGCAGTATTTT. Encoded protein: CASTGGGLTDTQYF.

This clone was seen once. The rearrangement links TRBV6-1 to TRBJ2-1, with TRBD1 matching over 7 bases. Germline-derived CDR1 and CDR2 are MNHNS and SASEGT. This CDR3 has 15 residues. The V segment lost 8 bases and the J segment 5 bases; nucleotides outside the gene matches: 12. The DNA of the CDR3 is TGTGCCAGCCTTATAACGGGACAGCTTAACAATGAGCAGTTCTTC. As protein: CASLITGQLNNEQFF.

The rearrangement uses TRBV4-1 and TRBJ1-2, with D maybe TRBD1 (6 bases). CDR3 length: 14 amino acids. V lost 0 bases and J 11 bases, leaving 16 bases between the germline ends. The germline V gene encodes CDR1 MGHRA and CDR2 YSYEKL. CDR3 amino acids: CASSQDWGRMGYTF. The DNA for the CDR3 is TGCGCCAGCAGCCAAGATTGGGGGCGAATGGGGTACACCTTC.

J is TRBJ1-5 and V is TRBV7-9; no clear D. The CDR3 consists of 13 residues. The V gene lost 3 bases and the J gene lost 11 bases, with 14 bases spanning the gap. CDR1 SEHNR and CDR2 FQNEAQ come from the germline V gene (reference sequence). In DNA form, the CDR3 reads TGTGCCAGCAGCTTCAATTCACCTTCTTCCCAGCATTTT. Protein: CASSFNSPSSQHF.

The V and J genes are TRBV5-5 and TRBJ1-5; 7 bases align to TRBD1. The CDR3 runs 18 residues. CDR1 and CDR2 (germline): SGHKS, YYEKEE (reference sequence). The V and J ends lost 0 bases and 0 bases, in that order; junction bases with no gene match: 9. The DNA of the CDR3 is TGTGCCAGCAGCTTGGACGACAGGGTATTTTATAGCAATCAGCCCCAGCATTTT. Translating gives CASSLDDRVFYSNQPQHF.